This TCR beta chain was observed in a study of vaccination effects on CD4 cells after COVID-19. Profiled with immunoSEQ multiplex PCR; TCRdb holds only in-frame clones, not every one. The table shows tens of thousands of clones, with almost 70% occurring only once. CDR1 is SGHVS, CDR2 FNYEAQ, per germline. There are 16 residues in the CDR3. V trimming: 3 bases; J trimming: 1 base; junction bases outside the gene matches: 6. This clone was recorded a few times. Its antigen is undetermined. Sequencing was preceded by expansion of antigen-specific CD4+ T cells with viral peptide pools in the ViraFEST assay. The culture ran for 10 days, and then CD4+ T cells were isolated. According to the study, vaccine recipients showed no prior SARS-CoV-2 infection and negative nucleocapsid antibodies. Supplemented with around 11 IU/ml IL-2 and about 10 ug/ml peptides, two million PBMC per well were kept in culture.

Source: CD4+ T cells from PBMCs cultured with HCoV-NL63 spike peptides, taken before COVID-19 vaccination. The sequence was collected from a human donor who received a COVID-19 vaccine. The chain has TRBV7-6 and TRBJ2-3; 8 bases match TRBD2. Here the CDR3 reads CASSFRGRIGTDTQYF. The DNA of the CDR3 is TGTGCCAGCAGCTTTCGCGGGAGGATCGGCACAGATACGCAGTATTTT.